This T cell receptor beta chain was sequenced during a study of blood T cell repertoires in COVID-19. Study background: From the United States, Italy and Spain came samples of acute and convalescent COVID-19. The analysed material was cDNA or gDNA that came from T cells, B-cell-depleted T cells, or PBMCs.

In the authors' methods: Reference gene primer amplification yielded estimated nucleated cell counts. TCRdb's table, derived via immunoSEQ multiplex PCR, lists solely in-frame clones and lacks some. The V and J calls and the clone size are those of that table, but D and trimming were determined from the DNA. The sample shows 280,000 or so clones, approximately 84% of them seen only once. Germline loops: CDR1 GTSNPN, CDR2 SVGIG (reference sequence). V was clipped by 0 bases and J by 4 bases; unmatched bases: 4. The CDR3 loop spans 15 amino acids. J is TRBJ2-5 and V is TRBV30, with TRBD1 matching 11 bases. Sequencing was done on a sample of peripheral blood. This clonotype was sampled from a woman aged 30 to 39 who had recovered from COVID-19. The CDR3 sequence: CAWSVGTGGGETQYF. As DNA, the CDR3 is TGTGCCTGGAGTGTAGGGACAGGGGGAGGAGAGACCCAGTACTTC.